Listed here is a single TCR beta chain. Its antigen is as yet unknown. Libraries for TCR beta were constructed using UMI-labeled 5' RACE. TCRdb derives one entry per CDR3 protein from the 5' RACE reads, leaving out DNA. This sample's table reports about 7,400 distinct CDR3 sequences. The data derive from a study of human CD8 memory T cell subsets. Study-wide results and caveats: When diversity was estimated with Chao1, stem-like memory T cells appeared more diverse than precursor exhausted T cells. Clonotypes that made up the stem-like memory T cell repertoire overlapped minimally with the precursor exhausted T cell repertoire.

The CDR3 has 16 residues. Looked up from germline, CDR1 is LGHNT and CDR2 is FRNRAP. Input material: CD8+ T cells from PBMCs. The TCR comes from a human donor in good health. The chain has TRBV12-5 and TRBJ1-5; TCRdb's D call, TRBD1, is unchecked because there is no DNA. This CDR3 is CASGLVQPGGTVPQHF. The full variable domain, completed using reference TRBV12-5 and TRBJ1-5, is DARVTQTPRHKVTEMGQEVTMRCQPILGHNTVFWYRQTMMQGLELLAYFRNRAPLDDSGMPKDRFSAEMPDATLATLKIQPSEPRDSAVYFCASGLVQPGGTVPQHFGDGTRLSIL.